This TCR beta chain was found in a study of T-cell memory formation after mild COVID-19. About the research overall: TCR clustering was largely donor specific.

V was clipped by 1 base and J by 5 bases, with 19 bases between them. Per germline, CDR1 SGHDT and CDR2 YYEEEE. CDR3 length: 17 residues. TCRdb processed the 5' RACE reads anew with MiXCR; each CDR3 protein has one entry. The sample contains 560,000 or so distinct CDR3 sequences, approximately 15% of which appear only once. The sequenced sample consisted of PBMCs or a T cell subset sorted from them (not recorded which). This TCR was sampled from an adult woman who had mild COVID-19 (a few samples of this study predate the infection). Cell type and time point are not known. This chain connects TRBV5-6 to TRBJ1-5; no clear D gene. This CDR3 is CASSLSVGPGPYQPQHF. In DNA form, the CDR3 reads TGTGCCAGCAGCTTGTCGGTAGGCCCGGGCCCGTATCAGCCCCAGCATTTT.